This T cell receptor (beta chain) came from a study of human T cells and chemical hapten exposure. Across the whole study: Small volume differences among pooled libraries mainly caused per-sample TCR yield variation.

Study-level results: Significantly more large CDR3 similarity clusters were formed by expanded TCRs than by controls.

This clonotype was seen at least ten times. Its specificity is unknown. Looked up from germline, CDR1 is MNHEY and CDR2 is SVGEGT. The CDR3 runs 12 residues. Between the trimmed V and J ends, which lost 8 bases and 4 bases, there was a span of 11 bases. TCRdb analysed the RACE reads with MiXCR anew, one entry per CDR3 protein. Of roughly 100,000 distinct CDR3 sequences detected, about 9.3% appear once; the ten largest clones hold approximately 1.9%. Time point meaning: patch test 2, 6 weeks after DPC sensitization. Treatment defined: therapeutic diphenylcyclopropenone sensitization with weekly scalp DPC. Unfractionated whole blood served as the source for total RNA extraction.

The TCR sequence derives from a middle-aged woman with alopecia areata. Some clones in this sample may be carry-over from other donors' samples. The sequencing used whole blood, collected in connection with sensitization to the hapten diphenylcyclopropenone (DPC). The chain couples TRBV6-2 or TRBV6-3 to TRBJ2-5; D may be TRBD1 or TRBD2 (5 bases each). CDR3 protein: CASRGSGETQYF. In nucleotides, the CDR3 is TGTGCCAGCCGGGGCTCTGGAGAGACCCAGTACTTC.